The 13 T cell receptor beta chains below come from one sample, sequenced in a study of memory CD4+ T cells and cytomegalovirus serostatus. Assay: immunoSEQ multiplex PCR; the TCRdb copy retains only in-frame clones and omits some. The profile shows tens of thousands of clones, around four fifths of them singletons. Single viable CD3+CD4+CD8-CD45RO+ cells were sorted as the memory CD4+ T cells. Sequencing was performed on memory CD4+ T cells from blood. The receptors stem from an adult in good health and CMV-seronegative.

The chain employs TRBV5-6 and TRBJ2-5; perhaps TRBD1 as D (5 bases). The CDR3 runs 15 residues. Looked up from germline, CDR1 is SGHDT and CDR2 is YYEEEE. Trimming took off 7 bases at V and 2 bases at J, with 18 bases between the two ends. CDR3 sequence reads: CASRRLGPGQETQYF. As DNA, the CDR3 is TGTGCCAGCCGTCGACTGGGGCCTGGGCAAGAGACCCAGTACTTC.

This chain connects TRBV7-2 to TRBJ2-7, with 11 bases lining up with TRBD1. Germline V CDR1 and CDR2: SGHTA, FQGNSA. This CDR3 comprises 15 residues. With V trimmed by 1 base and J by 2 bases, 1 base remained unmatched. CDR3 sequence reads: CASSLGTGGPYEQYF. The CDR3 DNA follows: TGTGCCAGCAGCTTAGGGACAGGGGGCCCCTACGAGCAGTACTTC.

This chain connects TRBV19 to TRBJ2-4; D is possibly TRBD1 or TRBD2 (6 bases each). Germline V gene sequence: CDR1 LNHDA, CDR2 SQIVND (reference sequence). The CDR3 runs 15 residues. V was trimmed by 2 bases and J by 9 bases, leaving 17 bases between them. CDR3 DNA: TGTGCCAGTAGTATAAGGGGGACTCCCCAGGGCATTCAGTACTTC. This translates into CASSIRGTPQGIQYF.

The chain recombines TRBV5-1 with TRBJ1-2; 8 nucleotides match TRBD1. The CDR3 runs to 15 residues. V shed 4 bases and J 6 bases; nucleotides not matched to a gene: 11. The V gene's germline CDR1 is SGHRS and CDR2 YFSETQ. The CDR3 loop is CASSGLSQGAHGYTF. For the CDR3, the DNA is TGCGCCAGCAGCGGCTTATCGCAGGGGGCGCATGGCTACACCTTC. The whole variable domain, remainder taken from reference TRBV5-1 and TRBJ1-2, is KAGVTQTPRYLIKTRGQQVTLSCSPISGHRSVSWYQQTPGQGLQFLFEYFSETQRNKGNFPGRFSGRQFSNSRSEMNVSTLELGDSALYLCASSGLSQGAHGYTFGSGTRLTVV.

This chain links TRBV30 with TRBJ1-2; 8 bases are shared with TRBD1. The germline CDR1 and CDR2 sequences are GTSNPN and SVGIG (reference sequence). This CDR3 comprises 14 residues. The V and J ends lost 4 bases and 6 bases, in that order; junction bases with no gene match: 10. CDR3 protein: CAWKQDRGNNGYTF. The CDR3 DNA reads TGTGCCTGGAAACAAGACAGGGGAAACAATGGCTACACCTTC. Full variable domain (remainder filled in from reference TRBV30 and TRBJ1-2): SQTIHQWPATLVQPVGSPLSLECTVEGTSNPNLYWYRQAAGRGLQLLFYSVGIGQISSEVPQNLSASRPQDRQFILSSKKLLLSDSGFYLCAWKQDRGNNGYTFGSGTRLTVV.

The chain uses TRBV5-6 and TRBJ2-7; D is ambiguous. Germline CDR1 is SGHDT and CDR2 is YYEEEE. The V end was cut by 4 bases, the J end by 0 bases, with 2 bases between. This CDR3 is built from 11 residues. The CDR3 region is CASSASYEQYF. CDR3 coding DNA: TGTGCCAGCAGCGCCTCCTACGAGCAGTACTTC.

V gene TRBV2 combines with J gene TRBJ1-6; 8 bases are a match to TRBD1. The CDR3 is 12 residues long. The V segment lost 10 bases and the J segment 7 bases; nucleotides outside the gene matches: 3. Germline CDR1 and CDR2: SNHLY and FYNNEI. The DNA of the CDR3 is TGTGCCACGGGACAGGAGAATTCACCCCTCCACTTT. Its protein product is CATGQENSPLHF.

The chain is built from TRBV5-5 and TRBJ2-7, with TRBD2 as a possible D gene (7 bases). The germline CDR1 and CDR2 sequences are SGHKS and YYEKEE (reference sequence). Trimming took 2 bases from V and 1 from J, leaving 13 bases between them. CDR3 length: 15 residues. CDR3 protein: CASSFSAGASYEQYF. For the CDR3, the DNA is TGTGCCAGCAGCTTTTCGGCGGGGGCGTCCTACGAGCAGTACTTC.

DNA for the CDR3: TGCGCCAGCAGCCCGGACACAGCGGGCGGGGAGCTGTTTTTT. It translates to CASSPDTAGGELFF. The chain uses TRBV5-1 and TRBJ2-2; D may be TRBD2 (6 bases). V lost 4 bases and J lost 7, with 14 bases in between. CDR3 length: 14 amino acids. The germline V gene has CDR1 SGHRS and CDR2 YFSETQ.

This chain joins TRBV4-1 and TRBJ1-1; 8 positions agree with TRBD1. Unmatched junction bases numbered 6, after V lost 4 bases and J lost 2 bases. The germline gives CDR1 MGHRA, CDR2 YSYEKL. The CDR3 covers 15 residues. As DNA, the CDR3 is TGCGCCAGCAGCCGGTCAGGGGGCCGAAACACTGAAGCTTTCTTT. Translating it yields CASSRSGGRNTEAFF.

The chain carries TRBV5-1 and TRBJ2-1; unclear D gene. The CDR3 has 15 residues. V was shortened by 0 bases and J by 7 bases, with 14 bases between the two germline ends. In germline, CDR1 is SGHRS, CDR2 YFSETQ. The CDR3 here is CASSLVSSPENEQFF. The CDR3 region has the DNA TGCGCCAGCAGCTTGGTCAGTAGTCCTGAAAATGAGCAGTTCTTC.

This clone was seen a single time. The chain links TRBV5-6 to TRBJ2-3; no clear D gene. Trimming stripped 0 bases from V and 2 bases from J, with 7 bases between. The CDR3 is 14 residues long. Germline V gene sequence: CDR1 SGHDT, CDR2 YYEEEE. CDR3 bases: TGTGCCAGCAGCTTGGCACCTCCCACAGATACGCAGTATTTT. Its translation: CASSLAPPTDTQYF.

The rearrangement links TRBV28 to TRBJ1-1; D call uncertain. Per germline, CDR1 MDHEN and CDR2 SYDVKM. Trimming stripped 1 base from V and 4 bases from J, with 16 bases between. The CDR3 is 16 residues long. CDR3 loop: CASSLLARRSGTEAFF. CDR3 nucleotide sequence: TGTGCCAGCAGTTTATTGGCCCGGAGATCCGGCACTGAAGCTTTCTTT.